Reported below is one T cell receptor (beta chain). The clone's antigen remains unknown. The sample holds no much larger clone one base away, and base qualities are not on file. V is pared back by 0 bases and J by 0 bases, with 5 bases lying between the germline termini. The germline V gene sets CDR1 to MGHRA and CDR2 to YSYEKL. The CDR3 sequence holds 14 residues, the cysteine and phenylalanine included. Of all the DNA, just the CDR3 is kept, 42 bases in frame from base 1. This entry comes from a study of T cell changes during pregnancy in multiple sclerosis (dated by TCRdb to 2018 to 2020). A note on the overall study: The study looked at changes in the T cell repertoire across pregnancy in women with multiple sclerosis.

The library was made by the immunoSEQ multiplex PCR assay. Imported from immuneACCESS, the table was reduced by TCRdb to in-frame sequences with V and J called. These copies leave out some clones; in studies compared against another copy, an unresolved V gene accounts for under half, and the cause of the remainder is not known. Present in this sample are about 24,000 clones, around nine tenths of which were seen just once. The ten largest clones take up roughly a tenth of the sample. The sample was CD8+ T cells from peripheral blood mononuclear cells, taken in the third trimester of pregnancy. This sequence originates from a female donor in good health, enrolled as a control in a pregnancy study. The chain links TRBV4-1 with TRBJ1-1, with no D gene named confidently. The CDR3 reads CASSQEGLNTEAFF. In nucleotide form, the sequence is TGCGCCAGCAGCCAAGAGGGCTTGAACACTGAAGCTTTCTTT.